These T cell receptor beta chains were read from a single sample in a study of blood T cell repertoires in COVID-19. The method was immunoSEQ multiplex PCR; TCRdb's version includes in-frame clones alone and lacks a portion of them. The sample contains about 35,000 clones, 70% to 90% of which appear only once. Source material: peripheral blood. The receptors here all came from a human donor in a cohort sampled during active COVID-19. The CDR3 runs from the conserved cysteine through the conserved F or W. Fields, in order: D gene, clone size, V gene, J gene, CDR3 protein, CDR3 DNA. D genes are given only for firm matches. Size is omitted from some rows. Given values are once, few, many or a class for expanded clones.

d_call: -; clone_size: -; v_call: TRBV7-2; j_call: TRBJ1-1; cdr3_aa: CASSLLSGGAGLTEAFF; cdr3_nt: TGTGCCAGCAGCTTATTGAGTGGAGGGGCCGGGCTGACTGAAGCTTTCTTT
d_call: -; clone_size: -; v_call: TRBV4-1; j_call: TRBJ2-6; cdr3_aa: CASSSKSSGANVLTF; cdr3_nt: TGCGCCAGCAGTTCAAAGAGCTCTGGGGCCAACGTCCTGACTTTC
d_call: -; clone_size: -; v_call: TRBV2; j_call: TRBJ1-6; cdr3_aa: CASRSGGAGNSPLHF; cdr3_nt: TGTGCCAGCAGATCGGGGGGCGCGGGGAATTCACCCCTCCACTTT
d_call: -; clone_size: -; v_call: TRBV4-3; j_call: TRBJ1-5; cdr3_aa: CASSQIRVPNRVGSNQPQHF; cdr3_nt: TGCGCCAGCAGCCAAATCAGGGTACCCAACAGGGTTGGTAGCAATCAGCCCCAGCATTTT
d_call: TRBD1; clone_size: -; v_call: TRBV28; j_call: TRBJ2-7; cdr3_aa: CASSSLPGQGAHEQYF; cdr3_nt: TGTGCCAGCAGCTCCCTCCCGGGACAGGGGGCTCACGAGCAGTACTTC
d_call: -; clone_size: -; v_call: TRBV10-2; j_call: TRBJ1-2; cdr3_aa: CASSESGALYGYTF; cdr3_nt: TGCGCCAGCAGTGAGTCGGGGGCGCTTTATGGCTACACCTTC
d_call: TRBD1; clone_size: -; v_call: TRBV5-8; j_call: TRBJ1-4; cdr3_aa: CASSSDRESF; cdr3_nt: TGTGCCAGCAGCTCGGACAGGGAGAGTTTT
d_call: -; clone_size: once; v_call: TRBV7-9; j_call: TRBJ2-5; cdr3_aa: CASRETPQETQYF; cdr3_nt: TGTGCCAGCAGGGAGACTCCCCAAGAGACCCAGTACTTC
d_call: -; clone_size: -; v_call: TRBV6-5; j_call: TRBJ1-1; cdr3_aa: CASFLGGSNTEAFF; cdr3_nt: TGTGCCAGTTTTCTTGGGGGGAGCAACACTGAAGCTTTCTTT
d_call: TRBD1; clone_size: -; v_call: TRBV6-5; j_call: TRBJ1-5; cdr3_aa: CASKRQGGGNQPQHF; cdr3_nt: TGTGCCAGCAAGAGACAGGGGGGGGGCAATCAGCCCCAGCATTTT
d_call: -; clone_size: few; v_call: TRBV5-4; j_call: TRBJ2-2; cdr3_aa: CASTPSQGTATNTGELFF; cdr3_nt: TGTGCCAGCACCCCCTCCCAGGGGACCGCAACGAACACCGGGGAGCTGTTTTTT
d_call: TRBD1; clone_size: -; v_call: TRBV19; j_call: TRBJ1-1; cdr3_aa: CASSVGQGAGEAFF; cdr3_nt: TGTGCCAGTAGTGTAGGACAGGGGGCCGGAGAAGCTTTCTTT
d_call: -; clone_size: -; v_call: TRBV4-3; j_call: TRBJ2-2; cdr3_aa: CASSQDSPQAIGAGELFF; cdr3_nt: TGCGCCAGCAGCCAAGATTCCCCCCAGGCTATCGGGGCCGGGGAGCTGTTTTTT
d_call: -; clone_size: few; v_call: TRBV5-1; j_call: TRBJ1-3; cdr3_aa: CASSQEHSGNTIYF; cdr3_nt: TGCGCCAGCAGCCAAGAGCACTCTGGAAACACCATATATTTT
d_call: -; clone_size: few; v_call: TRBV19; j_call: TRBJ2-7; cdr3_aa: CASSINGQNPYEQYF; cdr3_nt: TGTGCCAGTAGTATTAATGGACAAAACCCCTACGAGCAGTACTTC
d_call: TRBD1; clone_size: -; v_call: TRBV28; j_call: TRBJ2-7; cdr3_aa: CASKSRDRAHEQYF; cdr3_nt: TGTGCCAGCAAAAGCCGGGACAGGGCCCACGAGCAGTACTTC
d_call: -; clone_size: -; v_call: TRBV5-5; j_call: TRBJ1-5; cdr3_aa: CASSLNSNRNQPQHF; cdr3_nt: TGTGCCAGCAGCTTGAATTCGAATCGGAATCAGCCCCAGCATTTT
d_call: -; clone_size: -; v_call: TRBV7-9; j_call: TRBJ1-5; cdr3_aa: CASRSTGNQPQHF; cdr3_nt: TGTGCCAGCAGATCTACGGGAAATCAGCCCCAGCATTTT
d_call: -; clone_size: -; v_call: TRBV7-9; j_call: TRBJ1-2; cdr3_aa: CASSLDRAEGGYTF; cdr3_nt: TGTGCCAGCAGCTTAGACAGGGCTGAGGGTGGCTACACCTTC
d_call: TRBD2; clone_size: -; v_call: TRBV7-6; j_call: TRBJ2-7; cdr3_aa: CASSLASGGESEQYF; cdr3_nt: TGTGCCAGCAGCTTGGCTAGCGGGGGGGAAAGCGAGCAGTACTTC
d_call: TRBD2; clone_size: -; v_call: TRBV27; j_call: TRBJ2-1; cdr3_aa: CASSLWASGVHYNEQFF; cdr3_nt: TGTGCCAGCAGTTTATGGGCCAGCGGGGTACATTACAATGAGCAGTTCTTC
d_call: TRBD2; clone_size: -; v_call: TRBV10-1; j_call: TRBJ2-1; cdr3_aa: CASREVLLAGDTLEYNEQFF; cdr3_nt: TGCGCCAGCAGGGAGGTCCTACTAGCGGGGGACACCTTAGAGTACAATGAGCAGTTCTTC
d_call: TRBD1; clone_size: -; v_call: TRBV15; j_call: TRBJ2-1; cdr3_aa: CATSRGGTGGSEQFF; cdr3_nt: TGTGCCACCAGCAGAGGAGGGACAGGGGGCAGTGAGCAGTTCTTC
d_call: -; clone_size: -; v_call: TRBV5-6; j_call: TRBJ1-1; cdr3_aa: CASSLSPGEIAFF; cdr3_nt: TGTGCCAGCAGCCTCTCACCGGGGGAGATAGCTTTCTTT
d_call: TRBD2; clone_size: -; v_call: TRBV4-2; j_call: TRBJ2-3; cdr3_aa: CASSQELAGGPEDTQYF; cdr3_nt: TGTGCCAGCAGCCAAGAACTAGCGGGGGGGCCCGAGGATACGCAGTATTTT
d_call: TRBD1; clone_size: once; v_call: TRBV2; j_call: TRBJ2-7; cdr3_aa: CASMTGGYEQYF; cdr3_nt: TGTGCCAGCATGACAGGGGGCTACGAGCAGTACTTC
d_call: -; clone_size: once; v_call: TRBV28; j_call: TRBJ1-1; cdr3_aa: CASSLQGNTEAFF; cdr3_nt: TGTGCCAGCAGCCTACAGGGGAACACTGAAGCTTTCTTT
d_call: -; clone_size: -; v_call: TRBV6-2/TRBV6-3; j_call: TRBJ1-6; cdr3_aa: CASSYRSSYNSPLHF; cdr3_nt: TGTGCCAGCAGTTACAGGAGCTCCTATAATTCACCCCTCCACTTT
d_call: TRBD1; clone_size: -; v_call: TRBV6-2/TRBV6-3; j_call: TRBJ1-5; cdr3_aa: CASSYGGTGSQPQHF; cdr3_nt: TGTGCCAGCAGTTACGGGGGGACAGGGAGTCAGCCCCAGCATTTT
d_call: TRBD2; clone_size: -; v_call: TRBV6-5; j_call: TRBJ2-1; cdr3_aa: CASDNRRRGGYEQFF; cdr3_nt: TGTGCCAGCGACAATCGTCGGCGGGGGGGATATGAGCAGTTCTTC
d_call: TRBD2; clone_size: few; v_call: TRBV7-2; j_call: TRBJ2-7; cdr3_aa: CASSYQRGREQYF; cdr3_nt: TGTGCCAGCAGCTATCAGCGGGGAAGGGAGCAGTACTTC
d_call: -; clone_size: -; v_call: TRBV27; j_call: TRBJ2-4; cdr3_aa: CASRNGVIQYF; cdr3_nt: TGTGCCAGCAGGAACGGGGTCATTCAGTACTTC
d_call: TRBD1; clone_size: -; v_call: TRBV5-1; j_call: TRBJ1-4; cdr3_aa: CASSAQGGTNEKLFF; cdr3_nt: TGCGCCAGCAGCGCACAGGGGGGAACTAATGAAAAACTGTTTTTT
d_call: -; clone_size: -; v_call: TRBV11-2; j_call: TRBJ2-3; cdr3_aa: CASSLGAGSTDTQYF; cdr3_nt: TGTGCCAGCAGCTTAGGTGCGGGAAGCACAGATACGCAGTATTTT
d_call: TRBD1; clone_size: -; v_call: TRBV6-2/TRBV6-3; j_call: TRBJ2-5; cdr3_aa: CASSFATGRETQYF; cdr3_nt: TGTGCCAGCAGTTTTGCGACAGGGCGAGAGACCCAGTACTTC
d_call: TRBD1; clone_size: -; v_call: TRBV18; j_call: TRBJ1-1; cdr3_aa: CASSVRTGETEAFF; cdr3_nt: TGTGCCAGCTCAGTACGGACAGGGGAGACTGAAGCTTTCTTT
d_call: TRBD1; clone_size: -; v_call: TRBV6-5; j_call: TRBJ1-3; cdr3_aa: CASTLGQGAGNTIYF; cdr3_nt: TGTGCCAGCACTTTAGGACAGGGGGCGGGAAACACCATATATTTT